This T cell receptor beta chain was identified during a study of breast tumors, draining lymph nodes, adjacent tissues. Study-level points and caveats: The lymph node origin of tumor T cells was framed as consistent with a hypothesis, not demonstrated. Compared with basal-like, luminal-like tumors shared significantly more repertoire with nontumor tissue.

Breast cancer patients provided tissue from their axillary draining lymph nodes. Each CDR3 protein gets one entry after TCRdb re-called the multiplex PCR reads with MiXCR. In the table there are around 300,000 distinct CDR3 sequences, about 30% of which are singletons. In its sample, this clonotype was seen many times. Its antigen is as yet unknown. This TCR came from a female donor with breast cancer. Some clones in this sample may be carry-over from other donors' samples. The sample was axillary lymph node tissue.

The CDR3 spells CSARVPDAAYGYTF. The CDR3 DNA follows: TGCAGTGCTAGAGTCCCCGACGCGGCTTATGGCTACACCTTC. The chain employs TRBV20-1 and TRBJ1-2, with D unresolved. Between the trimmed V and J ends, which lost 1 base and 5 bases, there was a span of 14 bases. The CDR3 length is 14 residues. From germline, CDR1 is DFQATT and CDR2 SNEGSKA (reference sequence).